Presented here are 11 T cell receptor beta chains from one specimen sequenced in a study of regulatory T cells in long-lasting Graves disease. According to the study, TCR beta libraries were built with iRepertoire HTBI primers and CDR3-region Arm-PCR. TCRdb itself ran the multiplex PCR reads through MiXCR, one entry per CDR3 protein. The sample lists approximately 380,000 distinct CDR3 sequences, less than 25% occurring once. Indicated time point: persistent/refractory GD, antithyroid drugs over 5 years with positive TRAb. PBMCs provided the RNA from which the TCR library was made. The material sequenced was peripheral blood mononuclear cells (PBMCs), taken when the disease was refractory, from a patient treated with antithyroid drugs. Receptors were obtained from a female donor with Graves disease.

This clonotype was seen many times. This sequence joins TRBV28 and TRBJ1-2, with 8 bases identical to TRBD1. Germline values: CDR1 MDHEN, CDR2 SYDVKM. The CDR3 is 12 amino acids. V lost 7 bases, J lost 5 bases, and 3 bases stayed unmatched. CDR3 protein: CASKTGGYGYTF. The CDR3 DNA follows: TGTGCCAGCAAAACAGGGGGGTATGGCTACACCTTC.

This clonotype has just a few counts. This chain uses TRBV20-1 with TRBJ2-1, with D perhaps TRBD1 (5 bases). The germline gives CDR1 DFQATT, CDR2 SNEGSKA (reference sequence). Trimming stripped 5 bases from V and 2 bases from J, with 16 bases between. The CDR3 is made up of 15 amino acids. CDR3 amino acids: CSADSGQQTYNEQFF. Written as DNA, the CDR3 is TGCAGTGCTGACTCCGGACAACAGACCTACAATGAGCAGTTCTTC.

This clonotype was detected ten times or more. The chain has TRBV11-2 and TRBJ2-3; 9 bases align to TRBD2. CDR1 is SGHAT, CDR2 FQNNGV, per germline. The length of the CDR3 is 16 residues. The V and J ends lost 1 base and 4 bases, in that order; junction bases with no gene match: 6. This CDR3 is CASSLALAGSSDTQYF. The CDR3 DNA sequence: TGTGCCAGCAGCTTAGCCCTAGCGGGAAGCTCAGATACGCAGTATTTT.

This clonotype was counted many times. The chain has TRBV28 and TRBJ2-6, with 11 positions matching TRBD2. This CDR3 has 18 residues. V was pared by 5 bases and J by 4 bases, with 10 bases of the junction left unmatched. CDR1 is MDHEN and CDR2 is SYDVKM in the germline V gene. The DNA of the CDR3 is TGTGCCAGCAGTCCTCCACTAGCGGGAGCATCGGGGGCCAACGTCCTGACTTTC. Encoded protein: CASSPPLAGASGANVLTF.

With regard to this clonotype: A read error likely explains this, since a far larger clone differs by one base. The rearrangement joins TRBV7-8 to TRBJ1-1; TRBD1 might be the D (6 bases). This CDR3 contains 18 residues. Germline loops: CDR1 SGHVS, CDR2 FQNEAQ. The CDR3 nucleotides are TGTGCCAGCAGTTTATTTGCTGGTGGGGGAAGGGGGAACACTGGAGCTTTCTTT. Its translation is CASSLFAGGGRGNTGAFF. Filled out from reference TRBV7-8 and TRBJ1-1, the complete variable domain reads GAGVSQSPRYKVAKRGQDVALRCDPISGHVSLFWYQQALGQGPEFLTYFQNEAQLDKSGLPSDRFFAERPEGSVSTLKIQRTQQEDSAVYLCASSLFAGGGRGNTGAFFGQGTRLTVV.

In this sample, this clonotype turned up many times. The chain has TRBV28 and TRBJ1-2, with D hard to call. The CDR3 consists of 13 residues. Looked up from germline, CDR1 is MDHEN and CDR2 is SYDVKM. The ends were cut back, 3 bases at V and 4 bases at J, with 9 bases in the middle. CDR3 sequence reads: CASSLVNFYGYTF. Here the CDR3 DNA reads TGTGCCAGCAGTTTGGTTAACTTCTATGGCTACACCTTC.

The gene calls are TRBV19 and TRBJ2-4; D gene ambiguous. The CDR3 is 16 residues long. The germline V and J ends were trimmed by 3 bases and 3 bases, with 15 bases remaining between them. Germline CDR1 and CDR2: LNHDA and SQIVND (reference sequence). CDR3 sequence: CASSMSGGVGKNIQYF. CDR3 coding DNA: TGTGCCAGTAGTATGTCGGGCGGCGTCGGCAAAAACATTCAGTACTTC.

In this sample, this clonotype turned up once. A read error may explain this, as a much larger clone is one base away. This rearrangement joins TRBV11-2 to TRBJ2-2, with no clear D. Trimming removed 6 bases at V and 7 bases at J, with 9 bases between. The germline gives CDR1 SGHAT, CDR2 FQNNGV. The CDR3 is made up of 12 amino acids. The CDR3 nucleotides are TGTGCCAGCAGGAAGGATAACGGGGAGCTGTTTTTT. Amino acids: CASRKDNGELFF.

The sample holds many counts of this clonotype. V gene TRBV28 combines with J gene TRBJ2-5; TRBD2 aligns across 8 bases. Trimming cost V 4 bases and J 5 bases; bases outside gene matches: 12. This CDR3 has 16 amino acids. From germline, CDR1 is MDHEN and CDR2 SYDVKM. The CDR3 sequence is CASSSPEREGRETQYF. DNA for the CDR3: TGTGCCAGCAGTTCCCCTGAACGGGAGGGCCGGGAGACCCAGTACTTC.

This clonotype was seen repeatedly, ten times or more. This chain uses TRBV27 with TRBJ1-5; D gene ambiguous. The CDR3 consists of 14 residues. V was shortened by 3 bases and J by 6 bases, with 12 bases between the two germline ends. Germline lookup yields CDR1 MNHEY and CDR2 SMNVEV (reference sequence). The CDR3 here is CASSLRGRGQPQHF. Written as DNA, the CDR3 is TGTGCCAGCAGTTTGCGGGGTCGGGGTCAGCCCCAGCATTTT.

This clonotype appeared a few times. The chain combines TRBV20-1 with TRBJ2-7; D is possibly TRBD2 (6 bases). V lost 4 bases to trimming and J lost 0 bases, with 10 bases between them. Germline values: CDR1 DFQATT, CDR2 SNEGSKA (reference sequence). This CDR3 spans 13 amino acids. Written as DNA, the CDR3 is TGCAGTGCTAATCTAGCGCCCTCCTACGAGCAGTACTTC. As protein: CSANLAPSYEQYF.